This T cell receptor beta chain emerged from a study of Ad26.COV2.S vaccination and SARS-CoV-2 variants. The treatment here: roughly 19 received Ad26.COV2.S at low or high dose, single or two shots; roughly 5 received placebo; per-sample allocation not given. Sampling occurred on day 63 after the first vaccine or placebo injection. An Ad26 vector carrying the Wuhan-strain SARS-CoV-2 spike served as the vaccine. CDR1 and CDR2 from the germline V gene are SGHAT and FQNNGV. CDR3 length: 15 residues. The V and J ends lost 5 bases and 4 bases, in that order; junction bases with no gene match: 10. The study's findings and limits: Spike-specific TCR breadth was greater in vaccine than placebo recipients. The study found similar non-spike TCR breadth in vaccine and placebo recipients.

Concerning this clone: Antigen specificity is unknown.

Using immunoSEQ multiplex PCR, the repertoire was profiled, and TCRdb retains in-frame clones only, with some absent. The sample includes a few hundred thousand clones, about 83% of them seen just once. Material: peripheral blood, obtained in a trial of Ad26.COV2.S vaccine versus placebo. The gene calls are TRBV11-2 and TRBJ2-7; TRBD2 matches 8 bases. This clonotype was sampled from a person between 18 and 65 years old who received the Ad26.COV2.S COVID-19 vaccine or a placebo. The CDR3 DNA reads TGTGCCAGCAGCCTCGGGGGGGCCCGGGCGTACGAGCAGTACTTC. Amino acids: CASSLGGARAYEQYF.